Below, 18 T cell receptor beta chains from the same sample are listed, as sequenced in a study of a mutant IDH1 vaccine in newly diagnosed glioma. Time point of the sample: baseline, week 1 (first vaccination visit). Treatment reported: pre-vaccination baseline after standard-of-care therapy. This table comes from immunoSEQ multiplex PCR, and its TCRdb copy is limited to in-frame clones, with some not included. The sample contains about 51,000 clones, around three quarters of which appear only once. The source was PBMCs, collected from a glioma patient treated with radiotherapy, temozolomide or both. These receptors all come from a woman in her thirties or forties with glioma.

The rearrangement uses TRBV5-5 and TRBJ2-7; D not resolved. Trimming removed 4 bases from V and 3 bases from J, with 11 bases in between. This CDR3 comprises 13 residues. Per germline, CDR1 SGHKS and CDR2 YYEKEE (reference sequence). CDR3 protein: CASSESPYYEQYF. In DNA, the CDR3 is TGTGCCAGCAGCGAGTCGCCTTACTACGAGCAGTACTTC.

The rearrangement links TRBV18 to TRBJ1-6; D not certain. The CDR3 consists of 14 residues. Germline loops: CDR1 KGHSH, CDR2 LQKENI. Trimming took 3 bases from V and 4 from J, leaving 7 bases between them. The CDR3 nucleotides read TGTGCCAGCTCACCGCTAGGGTATAATTCACCCCTCCACTTT. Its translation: CASSPLGYNSPLHF.

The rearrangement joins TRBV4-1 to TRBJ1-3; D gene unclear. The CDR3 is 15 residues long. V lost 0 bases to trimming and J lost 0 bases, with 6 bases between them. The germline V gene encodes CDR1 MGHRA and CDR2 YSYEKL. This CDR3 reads CASSQEVGSGNTIYF. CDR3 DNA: TGCGCCAGCAGCCAAGAGGTAGGCTCTGGAAACACCATATATTTT.

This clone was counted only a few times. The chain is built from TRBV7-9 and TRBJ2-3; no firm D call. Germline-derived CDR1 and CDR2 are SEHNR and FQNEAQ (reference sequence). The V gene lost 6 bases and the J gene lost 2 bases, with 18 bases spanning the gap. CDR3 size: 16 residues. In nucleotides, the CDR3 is TGTGCCAGCAGACCCAAGGCGGCCCCGCCCACAGATACGCAGTATTTT. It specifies CASRPKAAPPTDTQYF.

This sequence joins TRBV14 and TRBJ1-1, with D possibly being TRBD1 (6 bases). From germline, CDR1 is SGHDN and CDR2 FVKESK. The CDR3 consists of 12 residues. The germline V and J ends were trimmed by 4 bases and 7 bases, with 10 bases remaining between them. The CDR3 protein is CASSRRGGEAFF. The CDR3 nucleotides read TGTGCCAGCAGCCGGAGGGGGGGTGAAGCTTTCTTT.

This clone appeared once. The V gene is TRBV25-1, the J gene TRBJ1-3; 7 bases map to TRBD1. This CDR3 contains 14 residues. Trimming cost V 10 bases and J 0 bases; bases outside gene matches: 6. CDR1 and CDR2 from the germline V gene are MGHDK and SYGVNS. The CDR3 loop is CATGGSNSGNTIYF. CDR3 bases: TGTGCCACAGGGGGTTCTAACTCTGGAAACACCATATATTTT.

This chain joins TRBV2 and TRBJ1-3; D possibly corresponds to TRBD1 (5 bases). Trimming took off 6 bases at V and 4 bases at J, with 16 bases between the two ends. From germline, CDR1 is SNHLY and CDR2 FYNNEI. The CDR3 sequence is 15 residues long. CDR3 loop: CASREDIGAGNTIYF. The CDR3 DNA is TGTGCCAGCAGAGAGGACATCGGGGCCGGAAACACCATATATTTT.

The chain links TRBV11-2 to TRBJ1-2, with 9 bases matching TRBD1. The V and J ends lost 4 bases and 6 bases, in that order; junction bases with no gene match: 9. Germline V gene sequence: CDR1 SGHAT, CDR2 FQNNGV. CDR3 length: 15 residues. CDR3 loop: CASSSIRQGGDGYTF. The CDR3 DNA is TGTGCCAGCAGCTCTATAAGACAGGGGGGCGATGGCTACACCTTC.

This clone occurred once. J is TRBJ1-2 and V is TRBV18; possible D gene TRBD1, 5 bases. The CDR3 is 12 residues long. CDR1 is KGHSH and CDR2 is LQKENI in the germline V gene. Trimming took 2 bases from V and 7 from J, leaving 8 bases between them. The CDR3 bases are TGTGCCAGCTCACCAGGGGCAGTTGGCTACACCTTC. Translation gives CASSPGAVGYTF.

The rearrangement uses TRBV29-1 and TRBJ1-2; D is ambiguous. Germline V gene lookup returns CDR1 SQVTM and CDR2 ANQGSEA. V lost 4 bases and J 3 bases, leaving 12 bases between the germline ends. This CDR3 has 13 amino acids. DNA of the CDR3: TGCAGCGTTGGGGGAGGGAAGCACTATGGCTACACCTTC. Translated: CSVGGGKHYGYTF.

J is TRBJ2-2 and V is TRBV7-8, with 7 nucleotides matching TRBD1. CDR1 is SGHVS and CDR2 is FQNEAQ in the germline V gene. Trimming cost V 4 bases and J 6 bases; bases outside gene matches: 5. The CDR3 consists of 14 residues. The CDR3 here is CASSSQGLAGELFF. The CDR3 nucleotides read TGTGCCAGCAGCTCACAGGGGTTGGCCGGGGAGCTGTTTTTT.

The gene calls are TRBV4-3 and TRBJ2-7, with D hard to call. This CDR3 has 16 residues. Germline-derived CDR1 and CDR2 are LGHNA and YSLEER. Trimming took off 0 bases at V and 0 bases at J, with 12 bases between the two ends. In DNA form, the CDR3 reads TGCGCCAGCAGCCAAGAACGCGGCAGTTACTCCTACGAGCAGTACTTC. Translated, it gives CASSQERGSYSYEQYF.

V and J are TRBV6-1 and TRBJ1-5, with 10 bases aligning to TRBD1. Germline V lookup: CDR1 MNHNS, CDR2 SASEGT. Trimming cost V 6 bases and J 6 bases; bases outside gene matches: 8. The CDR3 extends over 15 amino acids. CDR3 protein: CASRGTGVKFQPQHF. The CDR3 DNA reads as TGTGCCAGCAGAGGGACAGGGGTTAAGTTTCAGCCCCAGCATTTT.

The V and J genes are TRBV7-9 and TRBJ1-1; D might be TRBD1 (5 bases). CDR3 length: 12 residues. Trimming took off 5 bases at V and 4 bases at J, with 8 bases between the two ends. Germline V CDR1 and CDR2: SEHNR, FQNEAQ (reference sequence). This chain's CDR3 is CASSTGGTEAFF. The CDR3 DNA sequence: TGTGCCAGCAGCACTGGGGGCACTGAAGCTTTCTTT.

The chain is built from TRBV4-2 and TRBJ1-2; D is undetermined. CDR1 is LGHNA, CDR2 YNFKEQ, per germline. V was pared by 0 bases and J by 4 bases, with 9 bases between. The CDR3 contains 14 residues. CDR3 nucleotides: TGTGCCAGCAGCCAAGATGCGGACGGCTATGGCTACACCTTC. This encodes CASSQDADGYGYTF.

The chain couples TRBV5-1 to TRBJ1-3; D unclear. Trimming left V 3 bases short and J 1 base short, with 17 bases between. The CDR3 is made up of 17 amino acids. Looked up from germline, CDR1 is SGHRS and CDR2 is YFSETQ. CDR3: CASSSDPLRPSGNTIYF. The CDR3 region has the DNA TGCGCCAGCAGCTCGGACCCTTTGAGACCTTCTGGAAACACCATATATTTT.

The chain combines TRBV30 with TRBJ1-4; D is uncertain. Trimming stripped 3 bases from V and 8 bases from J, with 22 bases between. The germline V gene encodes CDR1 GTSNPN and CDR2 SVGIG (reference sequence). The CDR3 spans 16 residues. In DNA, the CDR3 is TGTGCCTGGAGCTCACCGCGGACGGGCCGAGGAGAAAAACTGTTTTTT. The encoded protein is CAWSSPRTGRGEKLFF.

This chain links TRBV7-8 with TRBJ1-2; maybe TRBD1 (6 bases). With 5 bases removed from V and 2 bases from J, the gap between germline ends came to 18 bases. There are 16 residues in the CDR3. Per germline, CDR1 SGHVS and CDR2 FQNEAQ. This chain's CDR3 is CASSQRRGASNYGYTF. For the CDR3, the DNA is TGTGCCAGCAGCCAAAGAAGGGGGGCTTCGAACTATGGCTACACCTTC.